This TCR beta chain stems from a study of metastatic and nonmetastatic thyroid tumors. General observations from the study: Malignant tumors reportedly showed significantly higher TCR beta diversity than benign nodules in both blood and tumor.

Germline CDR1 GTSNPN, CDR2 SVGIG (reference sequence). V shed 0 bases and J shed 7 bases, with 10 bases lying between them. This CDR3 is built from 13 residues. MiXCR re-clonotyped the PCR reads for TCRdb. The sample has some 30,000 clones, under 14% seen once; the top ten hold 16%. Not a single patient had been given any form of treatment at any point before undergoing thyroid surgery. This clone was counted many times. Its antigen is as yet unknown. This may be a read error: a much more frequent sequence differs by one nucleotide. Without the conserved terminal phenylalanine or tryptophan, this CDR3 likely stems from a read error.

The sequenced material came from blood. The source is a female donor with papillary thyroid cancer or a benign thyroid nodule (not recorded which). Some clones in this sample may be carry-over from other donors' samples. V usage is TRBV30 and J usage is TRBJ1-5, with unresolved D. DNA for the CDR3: TGTGCCTGGAGTGTACCAGCGGAGCAGCCCCAGCATCTT. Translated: CAWSVPAEQPQHL.